What follows is one T cell receptor beta chain and its context. This record belongs to a study of blood T cell repertoires in COVID-19. The overall study: Samples came from the United States, Italy and Spain, spanning acute and convalescent COVID-19. Nucleic acid was either cDNA or gDNA, and it came from T cells, B-cell-depleted T cells, or PBMCs.

The authors' processing: Researchers report that nucleated cell counts were estimated from reference gene primer amplification. Repertoires were generated with immunoSEQ multiplex PCR, while TCRdb's copy carries only in-frame clones and drops some. That table is the source of V, J and clone size, and D and trimming were worked out from the DNA. The sample shows over 45,000 clones, roughly 78% of them seen only once. The CDR3 contains 13 residues. From germline, CDR1 is SGHRS and CDR2 YFSETQ. The germline V and J ends were trimmed by 4 bases and 2 bases, with 9 bases remaining between them. The V and J genes are TRBV5-1 and TRBJ1-2; no reliable D call. Sequenced sample: peripheral blood. The receptor was derived from a woman older than 75 with acute or convalescent COVID-19. This CDR3 reads CASSIDSNYGYTF. In DNA form, the CDR3 reads TGCGCCAGCAGCATCGACTCGAACTATGGCTACACCTTC.